This T cell receptor (beta chain) was captured in a study of cytomegalovirus exposure and HLA in healthy donors. The germline V and J ends were trimmed by 2 bases and 2 bases, with 10 bases remaining between them. The CDR3 covers 14 residues. In germline, CDR1 is MNHEY, CDR2 SVGAGI. The PCR employed 60 Vbeta primers together with 13 Jbeta primers. TCRdb's table, derived via immunoSEQ multiplex PCR, lists solely in-frame clones and lacks some. The sample is made up of 150,000 or so clones, and the top ten hold approximately 1.5% of it. This sequence was found in a woman aged 50 to 60 in good health and CMV-seronegative. The material sequenced was PBMCs. The rearrangement joins TRBV6-5 to TRBJ2-7, with D perhaps TRBD2 (6 bases). Written as DNA, the CDR3 is TGTGCCAGCAGTTACGGGGCGGGGACCTACGAGCAGTACTTC. Its protein product is CASSYGAGTYEQYF.